The subject of this entry is one T cell receptor beta chain. The antigen remains unidentified. This entry comes from a study of T cell repertoires in cytomegalovirus infection. TCRdb re-analysed the reads in MiXCR, keeping a single row per CDR3 protein. The sample lists about 920,000 distinct CDR3 sequences; more than 25% were seen once. Study results and limitations: Carriage of CMV together with the relevant HLA was identifiable through cumulative public TCR beta family frequency.

The TCR sequence derives from a human donor in good health (CMV status not recorded). Some clones in this sample may be carry-over from other donors' samples. Material: cultured CD8+ T cells from PBMCs, obtained from culture after CMV antigen stimulation.

The CDR3 here is CASSQITQNNYGYTF. The DNA for the CDR3 is TGCGCCAGCAGCCAAATTACACAGAATAACTATGGCTACACCTTC. The chain links TRBV4-1 to TRBJ1-2; D gene unclear. V lost 2 bases, J lost 1 base, and 11 bases lay in between. The CDR3 has 15 residues. From germline, CDR1 is MGHRA and CDR2 YSYEKL.